What follows is one T cell receptor (beta chain) and its context. Its antigen is not identified. This sample was taken from a study of cytotoxic CD8 clonotypes in ibrutinib-treated CLL. Study results and caveats: In sustained-remission versus progressing patients, sampling times differed.

Sequencing used immunoSEQ multiplex PCR; TCRdb keeps in-frame clones, though not all of them. The data show around 150,000 clones, 80% seen once. This TCR came from a human donor with chronic lymphocytic leukemia. Sample: PBMCs, taken after 36 months of ibrutinib treatment.

CDR3: CASSLQGSATQYF. CDR3 nucleotides: TGTGCCAGCAGCCTACAGGGGTCGGCGACCCAGTACTTC. The chain is built from TRBV27 and TRBJ2-5; TRBD1 matches 7 bases. After removal of 6 bases from V and 7 bases from J, the junction contained 8 bases not matched to a gene. The CDR3 loop spans 13 amino acids. Germline V CDR1 and CDR2: MNHEY, SMNVEV (reference sequence).